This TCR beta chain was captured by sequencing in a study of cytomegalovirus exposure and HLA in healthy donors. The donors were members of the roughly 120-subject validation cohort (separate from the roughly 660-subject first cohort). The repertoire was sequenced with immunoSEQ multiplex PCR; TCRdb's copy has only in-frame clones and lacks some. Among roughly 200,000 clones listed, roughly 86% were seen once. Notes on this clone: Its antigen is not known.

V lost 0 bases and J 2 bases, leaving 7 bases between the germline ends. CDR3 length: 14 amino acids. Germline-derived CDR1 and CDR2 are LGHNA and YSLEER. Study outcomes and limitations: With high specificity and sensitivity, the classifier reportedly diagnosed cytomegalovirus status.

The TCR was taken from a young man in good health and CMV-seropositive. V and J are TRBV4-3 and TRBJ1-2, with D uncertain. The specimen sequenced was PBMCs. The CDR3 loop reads CASSQDKGNYGYTF. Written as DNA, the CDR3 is TGCGCCAGCAGCCAAGATAAAGGAAACTATGGCTACACCTTC.